This T cell receptor beta chain was identified in a study of identical twins. Findings and caveats of the study: Modeled out-of-frame TCR alpha sharing in monozygotic twins fell below observed levels. Clonotypes of the beta chain that were abundant in cord blood carried fewer insertions (memory repertoires showed none).

This CDR3 has 14 amino acids. Germline V CDR1 and CDR2: SGHTA, FQGNSA. V lost 5 bases to trimming and J lost 2 bases, with 13 bases between them. A universal primer site arose from template switching, and cDNA bore unique molecular identifiers. MiXCR, run by TCRdb on the 5' RACE reads, gives a single entry per CDR3 protein. There are 400,000 to 500,000 distinct CDR3 sequences in the sample; around a sixth occur only once, and roughly 12% lies in the top ten. Healthy Caucasian individuals made up all the donors. This clonotype was picked up a small number of times. The antigen remains unidentified. The clonotype comes from a man aged 50-60 years in good health. The source material was naive T cells sorted from blood. The chain employs TRBV7-2 and TRBJ2-7; weak D call: TRBD2 (6 bases). As DNA, the CDR3 is TGTGCCAGCAGCCAAAGGGGAGGCGCCTACGAGCAGTACTTC. This encodes CASSQRGGAYEQYF.